One sample yielded the 7 T cell receptor beta chains listed below, sequenced in a study of blood T cell repertoires in COVID-19. Method: immunoSEQ multiplex PCR; TCRdb's copy keeps in-frame clones and lacks some. The sample includes 50,000 to 55,000 clones, approximately 90% of them seen just once. The sequenced material came from peripheral blood. These receptors were taken from a man between 45 and 60 years old with acute or convalescent COVID-19.

The genes are TRBV7-9 and TRBJ1-5; D is unclear. The CDR3 sequence is 13 residues long. Germline lookup yields CDR1 SEHNR and CDR2 FQNEAQ (reference sequence). With 7 bases removed from V and 9 bases from J, the gap between germline ends came to 16 bases. CDR3 in amino acids: CASIRGYYGPQHF. CDR3 DNA: TGTGCCAGCATCCGGGGTTATTACGGGCCCCAGCATTTT.

This chain connects TRBV11-2 to TRBJ2-5; tentatively, D is TRBD2 (5 bases). Germline lookup yields CDR1 SGHAT and CDR2 FQNNGV. V was shortened by 5 bases and J by 5 bases, with 15 bases between the two germline ends. CDR3 size: 14 residues. This CDR3 is CASSAHGVRETQYF. DNA for the CDR3: TGTGCCAGCAGCGCTCACGGGGTCCGGGAGACCCAGTACTTC.

The gene calls are TRBV2 and TRBJ2-7; 10 positions agree with TRBD1. Germline V gene data show CDR1 as SNHLY and CDR2 as FYNNEI. There are 16 residues in the CDR3. The V gene end was trimmed by 2 bases and the J gene end by 2 bases; junction bases not matched to a gene: 6. CDR3 residues: CASSEFIGQGAYEQYF. CDR3 sequence (DNA): TGTGCCAGCAGTGAATTCATTGGACAGGGGGCCTACGAGCAGTACTTC.

The chain recombines TRBV5-4 with TRBJ2-1, with 10 nucleotides matching TRBD2. CDR1 and CDR2 (germline): SGHNT, YYREEE (reference sequence). J was trimmed by 4 bases and V by 3 bases; bases with no gene match: 10. The CDR3 length is 17 residues. CDR3 sequence reads: CASSSAAASGSYNEQFF. CDR3 sequence (DNA): TGTGCCAGCAGCTCAGCAGCCGCTAGCGGGAGTTACAATGAGCAGTTCTTC.

This chain joins TRBV30 and TRBJ2-1; 7 positions agree with TRBD2. The CDR3 sequence is 14 residues long. V lost 4 bases and J lost 0; bases outside the gene matches: 3. Germline CDR1 GTSNPN, CDR2 SVGIG (reference sequence). CDR3 bases: TGTGCCTGGACCTGGACTAGCTCCTACAATGAGCAGTTCTTC. Its protein product is CAWTWTSSYNEQFF.

The V gene is TRBV7-3, the J gene TRBJ2-3; D perhaps matches TRBD1 (6 bases). With 0 bases removed from V and 1 base from J, the gap between germline ends came to 8 bases. From germline, CDR1 is SGHTA and CDR2 FQGTGA. The CDR3 consists of 15 residues. In nucleotides, the CDR3 is TGTGCCAGCAGCTTAACGTCAGGGGGCACAGATACGCAGTATTTT. As protein: CASSLTSGGTDTQYF.

The J gene is TRBJ2-7, the V gene TRBV18, with 7 bases matching TRBD1. V gave up 1 base and J gave up 4 bases; unmatched junction bases: 1. The V gene's germline CDR1 is KGHSH and CDR2 LQKENI. The CDR3 is 13 residues long. This CDR3 reads CASSPQGAYEQYF. The CDR3 region has the DNA TGTGCCAGCTCACCACAGGGGGCTTACGAGCAGTACTTC.